In its sample, the clone carrying this T cell receptor beta chain was seen a few times. The antigen is undetermined. Profiling relied on immunoSEQ multiplex PCR, and the TCRdb table lists in-frame clones only, not all of them. The sample carries 45,000 to 60,000 clones, more than 70% recorded once. This entry belongs to a study of OX40 agonist ivuxolimab in advanced cancers. CDR3 length equals 13 residues. V lost 5 bases to trimming and J lost 3 bases, with 11 bases between them. Germline-derived CDR1 and CDR2 are LGHNT and FRNRAP. General study points: Relative to CD4+ cells, CD8+ T cells on average had more expanded clones.

This clonotype was obtained from an adult with an advanced solid tumor such as melanoma, head and neck, liver or kidney cancer. The rearrangement joins TRBV12-5 to TRBJ2-7; a possible D gene is TRBD1 (5 bases). The sequencing here drew on CD4+ or CD8+ T cells sorted from blood, taken in a trial of the OX40 agonist ivuxolimab. The CDR3 region is CASGPPDSYEQYF. The CDR3 nucleotides read TGTGCTAGTGGTCCCCCTGACAGCTACGAGCAGTACTTC.